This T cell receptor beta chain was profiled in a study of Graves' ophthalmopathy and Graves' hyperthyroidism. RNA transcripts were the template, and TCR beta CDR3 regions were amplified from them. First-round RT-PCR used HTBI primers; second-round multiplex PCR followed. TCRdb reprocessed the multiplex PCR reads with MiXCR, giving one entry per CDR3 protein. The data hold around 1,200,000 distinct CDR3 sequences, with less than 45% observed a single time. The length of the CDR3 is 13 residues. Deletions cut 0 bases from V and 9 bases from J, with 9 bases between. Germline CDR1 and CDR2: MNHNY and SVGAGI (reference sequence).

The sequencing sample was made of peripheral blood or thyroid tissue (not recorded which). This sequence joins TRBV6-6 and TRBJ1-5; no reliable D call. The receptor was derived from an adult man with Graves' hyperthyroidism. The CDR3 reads CASSYSIVGPQHF. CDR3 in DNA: TGTGCCAGCAGTTACTCGATCGTCGGGCCCCAGCATTTT.